This T cell receptor (beta chain) is from a study of T cell repertoires in cytomegalovirus infection. Study details: Shared public TCR beta signatures pointed to both CMV infection and a matching HLA type. Study observations and caveats: HLA-C-restricted CMV clonotypes gave the most frequent clonotype in two of eight donors.

This CDR3 has 17 amino acids. Germline V lookup: CDR1 SGHRS, CDR2 YFSETQ. Between the trimmed V and J ends, which lost 4 bases and 1 base, there was a span of 20 bases. In the case of this clonotype: Antigen specificity is unknown.

TCRdb reprocessed the reads with MiXCR, giving one entry per CDR3 protein. The sample records 740,000 or so distinct CDR3 sequences, under 40% being singletons. The rearrangement uses TRBV5-1 and TRBJ1-1; perhaps TRBD1 as D (6 bases). Sequenced input: PBMCs. The TCR was taken from a human donor in good health (CMV status not recorded). Some clones in this sample may be carry-over from other donors' samples. CDR3 nucleotides: TGCGCCAGCAGCCCTACAGGGTTAATGTTGGAGAACACTGAAGCTTTCTTT. Translating it yields CASSPTGLMLENTEAFF. Using reference TRBV5-1 and TRBJ1-1 for the parts outside the CDR3, the full variable domain is KAGVTQTPRYLIKTRGQQVTLSCSPISGHRSVSWYQQTPGQGLQFLFEYFSETQRNKGNFPGRFSGRQFSNSRSEMNVSTLELGDSALYLCASSPTGLMLENTEAFFGQGTRLTVV.